This record covers a single T cell receptor beta chain. Its antigen is not identified. Eight distinct reactions (per sample) were used to make the cDNA. For each CDR3 protein, TCRdb gives one entry from its re-call of the 5' RACE reads, without DNA. This listing includes roughly 320,000 distinct CDR3 sequences. Looked up from germline, CDR1 is SGHAT and CDR2 is FQNNGV. The length of the CDR3 is 19 residues. These data are taken from a study of monozygotic twins with inflammatory bowel disease. Study-wide results and caveats: Whereas healthy co-twins had higher TCRbeta diversity (inverse Simpson), IBD patients had lower diversity. Twins with IBD had fewer clonotypes in common with others than healthy twins, particularly during disease activity.

Material: blood. This receptor was identified in a human donor with ulcerative colitis or Crohn's disease, or a healthy co-twin of an affected twin (not recorded which). This chain uses TRBV11-2 with TRBJ2-6. The CDR3 spells CASSLEMFYTYSGANVLTF.